Shown below are 26 T cell receptor beta chains from a single sample sequenced in a study of CD8+ T cells in alopecia areata. Treatment given: oral pan-JAK inhibitor, 5-10 mg twice daily. Once RNA had been extracted, it was reverse transcribed into cDNA to act as the sequencing template. Sequenced by immunoSEQ multiplex PCR; TCRdb stores in-frame clones only, minus some. The table shows about 180,000 clones, with 51% occurring only once. The specimen was CD8+ T cells sorted from blood, collected around week 54, from a patient treated with tofacitinib. The receptors stem from a human donor with alopecia areata.

This clone was picked up a small number of times. This rearrangement joins TRBV27 to TRBJ1-4; TRBD1 matches 11 bases. The CDR3 is 16 amino acids. Germline V gives CDR1 MNHEY, CDR2 SMNVEV (reference sequence). Unmatched junction bases numbered 9, after V lost 5 bases and J lost 7 bases. CDR3 residues: CASSRVSGQGVEKLFF. Written as DNA, the CDR3 is TGTGCCAGCAGTCGGGTTTCGGGACAGGGGGTTGAAAAACTGTTTTTT.

The chain links TRBV5-1 to TRBJ1-1; 7 bases match TRBD1. V shed 0 bases, J shed 1 base, and the junction held 9 bases outside the gene matches. CDR1 is SGHRS, CDR2 YFSETQ, per germline. The CDR3 has 17 residues. CDR3 sequence reads: CASSLVAGTATNTEAFF. CDR3 nucleotides: TGCGCCAGCAGCTTGGTGGCCGGGACAGCTACGAACACTGAAGCTTTCTTT.

This chain connects TRBV6-5 to TRBJ1-2; 7 bases agree with TRBD1. The CDR3 sequence is 14 residues long. CDR1 is MNHEY and CDR2 is SVGAGI in the germline V gene. Trimming at V came to 0 bases and at J to 7 bases, leaving 5 bases not matched to a gene. The chain's CDR3 is CASSYSEGGTGYTF. Here the CDR3 DNA reads TGTGCCAGCAGTTACTCGGAAGGGGGCACTGGCTACACCTTC.

In its sample, this clone was seen a few times. The V call is TRBV25-1, the J call TRBJ1-1; weak D call: TRBD1 (5 bases). The CDR3 has 14 amino acids. Trimming pared 4 bases from V and 3 bases from J, leaving 12 bases between. Germline loops: CDR1 MGHDK, CDR2 SYGVNS. Here the CDR3 reads CASSVSGEYTEAFF. The DNA for the CDR3 is TGTGCCAGCAGTGTTTCGGGGGAATACACTGAAGCTTTCTTT.

This clone was recorded only once. The V gene is TRBV6-6, the J gene TRBJ1-2, with D possibly being TRBD1 (5 bases). V lost 2 bases to trimming and J lost 8 bases, with 9 bases between them. There are 12 residues in the CDR3. Germline CDR1 reads MNHNY; CDR2 reads SVGAGI (reference sequence). The CDR3 DNA reads as TGTGCCAGCAGTTACGCAGGGAGCGGCTACACCTTC. This codes for CASSYAGSGYTF.

The count of this clone is one. The chain uses TRBV5-1 and TRBJ2-3; no clear D. The CDR3 runs to 15 residues. V was clipped by 0 bases and J by 1 base, with 9 bases between them. Germline V gene data show CDR1 as SGHRS and CDR2 as YFSETQ. CDR3 coding DNA: TGCGCCAGCAGCTTGGATGGCGGTCGCACAGATACGCAGTATTTT. Translated, it gives CASSLDGGRTDTQYF.

The chain has TRBV29-1 and TRBJ2-2; either TRBD1 or TRBD2 may fit D (6 bases each). The CDR3 contains 17 residues. V was pared by 6 bases and J by 6 bases, with 26 bases between. CDR1 and CDR2 from the germline V gene are SQVTM and ANQGSEA. CDR3 loop: CSVRRTNGGLGAGELFF. The CDR3 DNA follows: TGCAGCGTCCGCAGGACTAACGGGGGCCTTGGGGCCGGGGAGCTGTTTTTT.

The table lists this clone with a few counts. The rearrangement links TRBV4-1 to TRBJ2-7; 10 bases map to TRBD2. The junction had 15 bases not matched to a gene; V was cut back by 0 bases and J by 1 base. This CDR3 is 20 amino acids long. CDR1 MGHRA and CDR2 YSYEKL come from the germline V gene. The CDR3 DNA reads as TGCGCCAGCAGCCAAGAGATTGCTAGCGGGGGCCTTCTAAGTTCCTACGAGCAGTACTTC. Translation gives CASSQEIASGGLLSSYEQYF.

V gene TRBV4-1 combines with J gene TRBJ1-2; D might be TRBD1 (5 bases). Trimming cost V 3 bases and J 8 bases, with 13 bases left between them. The CDR3 extends over 13 amino acids. Germline V gene lookup returns CDR1 MGHRA and CDR2 YSYEKL. CDR3 sequence reads: CASSHPQGIGYTF. The CDR3, as DNA: TGCGCCAGCAGCCACCCCCAGGGTATAGGCTACACCTTC.

The chain recombines TRBV9 with TRBJ2-1; D unresolved. Per germline, CDR1 SGDLS and CDR2 YYNGEE. Trimming removed 2 bases from V and 6 bases from J, with 12 bases in between. The CDR3 is made up of 14 amino acids. CDR3 in DNA: TGTGCCAGCAGCGTTAGCCCGAGAGTCAATGAGCAGTTCTTC. As protein: CASSVSPRVNEQFF.

V gene TRBV23-1 combines with J gene TRBJ2-7, with D maybe TRBD2 (6 bases). TRBV23-1 is annotated as an ORF whose role is uncertain. V lost 8 bases and J lost 7, with 15 bases in between. The CDR3 has 12 residues. The CDR3 coding sequence is TGCGCCAGCGGCGGCGGGGTGGAGGAGCAGTACTTC. Its translation is CASGGGVEEQYF.

This sequence joins TRBV5-1 and TRBJ2-7, with 7 positions matching TRBD1. Germline V gene data show CDR1 as SGHRS and CDR2 as YFSETQ. The CDR3 contains 15 residues. The V segment lost 4 bases and the J segment 0 bases; nucleotides outside the gene matches: 7. Here the CDR3 DNA reads TGCGCCAGCAGCCTCTCGACAGGGTTCTCCTACGAGCAGTACTTC. It yields the protein CASSLSTGFSYEQYF.

The chain recombines TRBV23-1 with TRBJ2-5; 9 bases line up with TRBD1. TRBV23-1 is flagged as an ORF with uncertain function. V shed 6 bases, J shed 4 bases, and the junction held 15 bases outside the gene matches. CDR3 size: 17 residues. The CDR3, as DNA: TGCGCCAGCAGGGAGGGACAGGGTGGAAGTAATGGAGAGACCCAGTACTTC. The encoded protein is CASREGQGGSNGETQYF.

For this clone: This specimen includes other DNA sequences encoding the same CDR3. The chain combines TRBV13 with TRBJ2-7; D is possibly TRBD2 (5 bases). The germline CDR1 and CDR2 sequences are PRHDT and FYEKMQ (reference sequence). V lost 4 bases and J 4 bases, leaving 11 bases between the germline ends. This CDR3 has 13 amino acids. The CDR3 sequence is CASSSGRGYEQYF. In DNA, the CDR3 is TGTGCCAGCAGCTCCGGCCGGGGTTACGAGCAGTACTTC. Supplemented by reference TRBV13 and TRBJ2-7, the full variable domain reads AAGVIQSPRHLIKEKRETATLKCYPIPRHDTVYWYQQGPGQDPQFLISFYEKMQSDKGSIPDRFSAQQFSDYHSELNMSSLELGDSALYFCASSSGRGYEQYFGPGTRLTVT.

This clone was observed a handful of times. The chain carries TRBV4-1 and TRBJ1-1, with D tentatively TRBD1 (5 bases). V gave up 1 base and J gave up 7 bases, with 7 bases separating them. This CDR3 region has 12 residues. Per the germline V gene, CDR1 is MGHRA and CDR2 is YSYEKL. For the CDR3, the DNA is TGCGCCAGCAGCCAAGGGGGGAATGAAGCTTTCTTT. This codes for CASSQGGNEAFF.

The chain combines TRBV29-1 with TRBJ2-1; D gene uncertain. The V end was cut by 6 bases, the J end by 7 bases, with 16 bases between. The CDR3 runs 13 residues. Germline values: CDR1 SQVTM, CDR2 ANQGSEA. The CDR3 nucleotides read TGCAGCGTCAACCTCGGGCAATGGAATGAGCAGTTCTTC. This gives the protein CSVNLGQWNEQFF.

V gene TRBV7-9 combines with J gene TRBJ1-2, with a weak D call TRBD1 (6 bases). The V end lost 5 bases, the J end lost 3 bases, and 10 bases lay between the germline ends. The CDR3 runs 13 residues. Germline CDR1 SEHNR, CDR2 FQNEAQ (reference sequence). This CDR3 reads CASSVQGYYGYTF. DNA for the CDR3: TGTGCCAGCAGCGTACAGGGATACTATGGCTACACCTTC.

CDR3: CASRERQGVDQPQHF. The DNA for the CDR3 is TGTGCCAGCAGGGAAAGACAGGGGGTCGATCAGCCCCAGCATTTT. This chain uses TRBV2 with TRBJ1-5, with 9 bases aligning to TRBD1. In germline, CDR1 is SNHLY, CDR2 FYNNEI. J lost 5 bases, V lost 6 bases, and 8 bases had no gene match. This CDR3 contains 15 residues.

The V and J genes are TRBV30 and TRBJ2-2, with 8 bases fitting TRBD1. The J segment lost 6 bases and the V segment lost 3 bases, leaving 3 bases of the junction unmatched. Germline CDR1 reads GTSNPN; CDR2 reads SVGIG (reference sequence). There are 13 residues in the CDR3. The CDR3 loop is CAWRDRAAGELFF. The DNA for the CDR3 is TGTGCCTGGAGGGACAGGGCGGCCGGGGAGCTGTTTTTT.

The rearrangement uses TRBV30 and TRBJ1-2; 8 bases fit TRBD1. Germline V gene data show CDR1 as GTSNPN and CDR2 as SVGIG (reference sequence). Trimming removed 1 base from V and 4 bases from J; junction bases left unmatched: 8. This CDR3 region has 15 residues. CDR3 residues: CAWSALTGVVYGYTF. CDR3 DNA sequence: TGTGCCTGGAGTGCGCTGACAGGGGTCGTCTATGGCTACACCTTC.

The chain uses TRBV30 and TRBJ2-5; 7 bases line up with TRBD2. The V segment lost 2 bases and the J segment 2 bases; nucleotides outside the gene matches: 5. The CDR3 extends over 14 amino acids. Germline lookup yields CDR1 GTSNPN and CDR2 SVGIG (reference sequence). The CDR3 reads CAWSPGLQQETQYF. In nucleotides, the CDR3 is TGTGCCTGGAGTCCGGGACTACAGCAAGAGACCCAGTACTTC.

The chain employs TRBV29-1 and TRBJ1-2; D unclear. In germline, CDR1 is SQVTM, CDR2 ANQGSEA. Trimming took off 0 bases at V and 2 bases at J, with 10 bases between the two ends. The CDR3 runs to 14 residues. CDR3 sequence: CSVEDRLGNYGYTF. The CDR3 coding sequence is TGCAGCGTTGAAGATCGGCTCGGAAACTATGGCTACACCTTC.

This clone was observed a handful of times. The chain carries TRBV29-1 and TRBJ2-5; 9 nucleotides agree with TRBD1. The CDR3 extends over 15 amino acids. V shed 3 bases, J shed 5 bases, and the junction held 10 bases outside the gene matches. The germline V gene has CDR1 SQVTM and CDR2 ANQGSEA. CDR3 sequence: CSVDSRQGVAETQYF. The DNA for the CDR3 is TGCAGCGTTGATAGTAGACAGGGGGTAGCGGAGACCCAGTACTTC.

This clone showed up just a few times. V gene TRBV7-3 combines with J gene TRBJ2-1, with TRBD2 matching 9 bases. The trim removed 8 bases at V and 9 bases at J, leaving 14 bases unmatched. Germline CDR1 is SGHTA and CDR2 is FQGTGA. CDR3 length: 15 residues. CDR3: CASAPGAGGTSEQFF. Here the CDR3 DNA reads TGTGCCAGCGCCCCCGGGGCGGGGGGGACTAGTGAGCAGTTCTTC.

In this sample, this clone turned up a few times. The gene calls are TRBV27 and TRBJ2-1; D is ambiguous. Trimming removed 4 bases from V and 2 bases from J, with 12 bases in between. Germline values: CDR1 MNHEY, CDR2 SMNVEV (reference sequence). CDR3 length: 15 residues. CDR3 protein: CASSSSEEAYNEQFF. CDR3 nucleotide sequence: TGTGCCAGCAGTTCATCGGAAGAGGCCTACAATGAGCAGTTCTTC.

This clone has ten or more counts. The rearrangement links TRBV5-4 to TRBJ2-1; 10 nucleotides agree with TRBD2. The CDR3 sequence is 17 residues long. Germline CDR1 reads SGHNT; CDR2 reads YYREEE (reference sequence). Trimming removed 0 bases from V and 4 bases from J; junction bases left unmatched: 7. CDR3 coding DNA: TGTGCCAGCAGCTTGGGTTGGCTAGCGGGGGATTACAATGAGCAGTTCTTC. This translates into CASSLGWLAGDYNEQFF.